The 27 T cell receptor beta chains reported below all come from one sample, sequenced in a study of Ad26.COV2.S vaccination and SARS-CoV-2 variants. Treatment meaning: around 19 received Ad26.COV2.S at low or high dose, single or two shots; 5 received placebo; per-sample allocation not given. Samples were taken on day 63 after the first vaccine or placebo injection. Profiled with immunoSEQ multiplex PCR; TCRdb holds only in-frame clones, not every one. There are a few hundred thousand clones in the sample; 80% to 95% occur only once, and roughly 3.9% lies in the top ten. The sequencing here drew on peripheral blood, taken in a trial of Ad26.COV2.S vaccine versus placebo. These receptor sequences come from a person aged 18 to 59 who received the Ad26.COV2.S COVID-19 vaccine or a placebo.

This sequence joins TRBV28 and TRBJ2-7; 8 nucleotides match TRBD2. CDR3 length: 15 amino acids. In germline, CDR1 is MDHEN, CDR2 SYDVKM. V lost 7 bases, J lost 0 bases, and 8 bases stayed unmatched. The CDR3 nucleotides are TGTGCCAGCAAAAGATCGGGGGGGGTCTCCTACGAGCAGTACTTC. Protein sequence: CASKRSGGVSYEQYF.

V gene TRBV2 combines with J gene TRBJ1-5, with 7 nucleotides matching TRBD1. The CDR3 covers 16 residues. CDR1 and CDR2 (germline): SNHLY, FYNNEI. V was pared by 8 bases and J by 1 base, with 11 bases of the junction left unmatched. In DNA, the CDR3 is TGTGCCAGCCAGGGGGGGACCGGGGGAAGCAATCAGCCCCAGCATTTT. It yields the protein CASQGGTGGSNQPQHF.

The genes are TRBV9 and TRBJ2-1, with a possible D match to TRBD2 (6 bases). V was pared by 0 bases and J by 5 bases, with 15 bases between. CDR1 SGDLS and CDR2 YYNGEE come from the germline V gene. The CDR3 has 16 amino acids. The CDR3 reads CASSVEGAGIHNEQFF. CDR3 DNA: TGTGCCAGCAGCGTAGAAGGTGCGGGAATCCACAATGAGCAGTTCTTC.

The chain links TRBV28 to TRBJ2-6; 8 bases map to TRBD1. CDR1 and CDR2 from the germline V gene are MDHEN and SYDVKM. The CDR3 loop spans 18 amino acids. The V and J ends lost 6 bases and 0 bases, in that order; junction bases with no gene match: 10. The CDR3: CASSSDRGPFSGANVLTF. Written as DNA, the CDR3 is TGTGCCAGCAGCTCTGACAGGGGCCCTTTCTCTGGGGCCAACGTCCTGACTTTC.

Here the CDR3 reads CASSHRGMNQPQHF. DNA of the CDR3: TGTGCCAGCAGCCACAGGGGGATGAATCAGCCCCAGCATTTT. J is TRBJ1-5 and V is TRBV28; 8 bases line up with TRBD1. Germline V gene lookup returns CDR1 MDHEN and CDR2 SYDVKM. Losses at the gene ends were 6 bases for V and 4 bases for J; bases not matched to a gene: 5. CDR3 size: 14 residues.

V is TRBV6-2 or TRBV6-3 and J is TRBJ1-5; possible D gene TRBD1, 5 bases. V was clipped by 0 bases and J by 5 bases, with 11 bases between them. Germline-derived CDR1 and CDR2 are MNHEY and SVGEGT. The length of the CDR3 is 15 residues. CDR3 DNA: TGTGCCAGCAGTTACTCCGGGACGGATTATCAGCCCCAGCATTTT. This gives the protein CASSYSGTDYQPQHF.

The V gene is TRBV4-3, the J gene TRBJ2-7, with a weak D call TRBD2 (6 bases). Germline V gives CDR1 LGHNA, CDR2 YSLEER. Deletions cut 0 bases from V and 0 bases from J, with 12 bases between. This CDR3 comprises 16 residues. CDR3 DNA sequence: TGCGCCAGCAGCCAAGACCCGGGGAGGAGCTCCTACGAGCAGTACTTC. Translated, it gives CASSQDPGRSSYEQYF.

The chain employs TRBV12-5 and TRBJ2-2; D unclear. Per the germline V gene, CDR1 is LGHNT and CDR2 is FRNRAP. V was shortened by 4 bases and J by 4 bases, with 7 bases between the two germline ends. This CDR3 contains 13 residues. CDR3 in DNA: TGTGCTAGTGGTTGGATGGGCACCGGGGAGCTGTTTTTT. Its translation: CASGWMGTGELFF.

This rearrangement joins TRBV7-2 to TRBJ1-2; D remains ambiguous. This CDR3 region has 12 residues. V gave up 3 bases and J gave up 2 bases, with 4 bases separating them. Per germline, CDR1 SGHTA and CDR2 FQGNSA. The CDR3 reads CASSLTNYGYTF. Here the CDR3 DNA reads TGTGCCAGCAGCTTGACAAACTATGGCTACACCTTC.

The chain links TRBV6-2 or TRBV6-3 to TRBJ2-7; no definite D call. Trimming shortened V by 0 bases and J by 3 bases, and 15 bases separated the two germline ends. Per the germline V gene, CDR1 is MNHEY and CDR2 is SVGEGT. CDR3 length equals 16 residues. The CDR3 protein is CASSYSGVPPYYEQYF. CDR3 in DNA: TGTGCCAGCAGTTACTCTGGGGTACCACCTTACTACGAGCAGTACTTC.

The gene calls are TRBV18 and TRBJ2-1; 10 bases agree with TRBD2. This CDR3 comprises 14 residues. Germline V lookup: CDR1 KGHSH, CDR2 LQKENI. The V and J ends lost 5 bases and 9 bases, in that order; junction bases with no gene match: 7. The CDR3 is CASSVTSGIGEQFF. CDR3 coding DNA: TGTGCCAGCTCAGTAACTAGCGGGATCGGTGAGCAGTTCTTC. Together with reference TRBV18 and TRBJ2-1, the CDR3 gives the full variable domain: NAGVMQNPRHLVRRRGQEARLRCSPMKGHSHVYWYRQLPEEGLKFMVYLQKENIIDESGMPKERFSAEFPKEGPSILRIQQVVRGDSAAYFCASSVTSGIGEQFFGPGTRLTVL.

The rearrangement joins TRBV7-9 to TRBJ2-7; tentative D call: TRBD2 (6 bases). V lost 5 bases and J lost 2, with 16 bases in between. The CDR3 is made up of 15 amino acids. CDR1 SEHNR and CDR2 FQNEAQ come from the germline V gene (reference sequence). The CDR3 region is CASSPEGGATYEQYF. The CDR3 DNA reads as TGTGCCAGCAGCCCAGAGGGCGGGGCAACCTACGAGCAGTACTTC. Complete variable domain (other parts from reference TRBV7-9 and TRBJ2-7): DTGVSQNPRHKITKRGQNVTFRCDPISEHNRLYWYRQTLGQGPEFLTYFQNEAQLEKSRLLSDRFSAERPKGSFSTLEIQRTEQGDSAMYLCASSPEGGATYEQYFGPGTRLTVT.

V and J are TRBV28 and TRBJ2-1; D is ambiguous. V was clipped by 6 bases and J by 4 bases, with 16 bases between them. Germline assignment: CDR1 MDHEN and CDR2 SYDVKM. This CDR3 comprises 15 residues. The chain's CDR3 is CASSPPFVRYNEQFF. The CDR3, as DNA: TGTGCCAGCAGCCCCCCGTTTGTACGGTACAATGAGCAGTTCTTC.

The CDR3 nucleotides read TGTGCCAGCAGCTTAAGACTAGCCGATGAGCAGTTCTTC. It yields the protein CASSLRLADEQFF. The chain employs TRBV7-3 and TRBJ2-1; 7 positions match TRBD2. Germline CDR1 is SGHTA and CDR2 is FQGTGA. V gave up 1 base and J gave up 8 bases; unmatched junction bases: 2. The CDR3 spans 13 residues.

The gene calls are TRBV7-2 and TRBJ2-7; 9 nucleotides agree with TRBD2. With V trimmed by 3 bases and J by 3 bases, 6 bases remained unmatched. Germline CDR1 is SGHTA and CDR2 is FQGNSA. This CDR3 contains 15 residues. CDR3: CASSFLAGRDYEQYF. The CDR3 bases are TGTGCCAGCAGCTTCCTAGCGGGAAGAGACTACGAGCAGTACTTC.

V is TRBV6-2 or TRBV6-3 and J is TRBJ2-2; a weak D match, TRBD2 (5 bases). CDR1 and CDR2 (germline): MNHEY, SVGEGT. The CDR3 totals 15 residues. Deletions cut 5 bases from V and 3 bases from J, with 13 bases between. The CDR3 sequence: CASSGPLDYTGELFF. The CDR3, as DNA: TGTGCCAGCAGTGGCCCACTAGATTACACCGGGGAGCTGTTTTTT.

Written as DNA, the CDR3 is TGTGCCAGCAGCTGGGGTACAACAGCGTTCCAAGAGACCCAGTACTTC. As protein: CASSWGTTAFQETQYF. The rearrangement links TRBV3-1 (or the pseudogene TRBV3-2) to TRBJ2-5; D not certain. CDR3 length equals 16 residues. Trimming left V 5 bases short and J 1 base short, with 17 bases between. Per the germline V gene, CDR1 is LGHDT and CDR2 is YNNKEL (reference sequence).

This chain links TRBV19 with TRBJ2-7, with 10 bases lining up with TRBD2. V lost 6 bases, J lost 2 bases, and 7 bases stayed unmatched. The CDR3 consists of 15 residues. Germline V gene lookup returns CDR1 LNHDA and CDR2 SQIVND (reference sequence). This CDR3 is CASRNVAGGPYEQYF. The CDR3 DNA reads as TGTGCCAGTAGGAACGTAGCGGGAGGCCCCTACGAGCAGTACTTC.

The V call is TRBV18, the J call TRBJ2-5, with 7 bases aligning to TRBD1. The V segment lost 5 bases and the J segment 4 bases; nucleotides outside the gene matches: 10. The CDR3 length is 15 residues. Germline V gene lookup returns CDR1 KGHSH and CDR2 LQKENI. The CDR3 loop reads CASSTRQGWVETQYF. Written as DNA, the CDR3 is TGTGCCAGCTCAACCCGACAGGGTTGGGTAGAGACCCAGTACTTC.

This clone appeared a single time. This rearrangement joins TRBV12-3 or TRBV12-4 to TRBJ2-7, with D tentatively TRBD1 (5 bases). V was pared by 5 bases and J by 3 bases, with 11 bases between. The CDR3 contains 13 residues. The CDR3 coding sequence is TGTGCCAGCAGTGGGGCAGGGATCTACGAGCAGTACTTC. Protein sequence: CASSGAGIYEQYF.

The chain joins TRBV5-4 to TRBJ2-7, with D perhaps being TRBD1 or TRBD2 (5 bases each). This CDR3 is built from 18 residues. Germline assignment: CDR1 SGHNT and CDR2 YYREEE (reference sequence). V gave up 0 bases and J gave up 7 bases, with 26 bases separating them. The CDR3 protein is CASSLDLSPRGAGGEQYF. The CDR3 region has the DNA TGTGCCAGCAGCTTGGATCTATCCCCTCGGGGCGCGGGTGGTGAGCAGTACTTC.

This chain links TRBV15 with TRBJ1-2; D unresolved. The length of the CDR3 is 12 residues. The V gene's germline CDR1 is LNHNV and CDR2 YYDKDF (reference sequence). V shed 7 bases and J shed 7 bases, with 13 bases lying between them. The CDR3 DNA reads TGTGCCACCAACCAGGCGGGGTCTGGCTACACCTTC. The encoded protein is CATNQAGSGYTF.

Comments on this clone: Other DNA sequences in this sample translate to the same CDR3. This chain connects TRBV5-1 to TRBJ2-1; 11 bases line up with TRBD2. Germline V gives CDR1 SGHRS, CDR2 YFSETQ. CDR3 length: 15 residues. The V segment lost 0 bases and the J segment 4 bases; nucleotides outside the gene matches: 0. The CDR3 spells CASSLGLAGYNEQFF. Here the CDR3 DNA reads TGCGCCAGCAGCTTGGGACTAGCGGGATACAATGAGCAGTTCTTC. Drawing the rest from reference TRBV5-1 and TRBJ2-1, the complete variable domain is KAGVTQTPRYLIKTRGQQVTLSCSPISGHRSVSWYQQTPGQGLQFLFEYFSETQRNKGNFPGRFSGRQFSNSRSEMNVSTLELGDSALYLCASSLGLAGYNEQFFGPGTRLTVL.

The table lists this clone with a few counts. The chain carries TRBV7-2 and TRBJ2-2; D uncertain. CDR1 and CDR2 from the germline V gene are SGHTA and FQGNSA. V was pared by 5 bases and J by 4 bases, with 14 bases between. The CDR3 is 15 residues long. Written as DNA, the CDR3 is TGTGCCAGCAGCCTCGCCGGGCGTCGCACCGGGGAGCTGTTTTTT. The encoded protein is CASSLAGRRTGELFF.

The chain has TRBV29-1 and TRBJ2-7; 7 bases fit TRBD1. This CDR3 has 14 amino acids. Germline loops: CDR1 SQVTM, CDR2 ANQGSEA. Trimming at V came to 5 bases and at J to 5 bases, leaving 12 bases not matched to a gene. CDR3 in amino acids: CSVRGGDRAHEQYF. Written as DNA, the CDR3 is TGCAGCGTTCGAGGGGGCGACAGGGCCCACGAGCAGTACTTC.

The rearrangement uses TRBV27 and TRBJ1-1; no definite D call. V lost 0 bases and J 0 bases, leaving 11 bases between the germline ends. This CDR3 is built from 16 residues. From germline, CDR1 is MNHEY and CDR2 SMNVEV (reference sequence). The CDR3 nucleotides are TGTGCCAGCAGTTTATCTGTCAGGATGATGAACACTGAAGCTTTCTTT. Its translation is CASSLSVRMMNTEAFF.

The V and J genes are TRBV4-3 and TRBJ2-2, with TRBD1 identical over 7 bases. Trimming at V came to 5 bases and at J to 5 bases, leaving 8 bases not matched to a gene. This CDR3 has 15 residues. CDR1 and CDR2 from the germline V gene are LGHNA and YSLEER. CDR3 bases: TGCGCCAGCAGCGCCGGGACAGCAAAAACCGGGGAGCTGTTTTTT. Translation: CASSAGTAKTGELFF.